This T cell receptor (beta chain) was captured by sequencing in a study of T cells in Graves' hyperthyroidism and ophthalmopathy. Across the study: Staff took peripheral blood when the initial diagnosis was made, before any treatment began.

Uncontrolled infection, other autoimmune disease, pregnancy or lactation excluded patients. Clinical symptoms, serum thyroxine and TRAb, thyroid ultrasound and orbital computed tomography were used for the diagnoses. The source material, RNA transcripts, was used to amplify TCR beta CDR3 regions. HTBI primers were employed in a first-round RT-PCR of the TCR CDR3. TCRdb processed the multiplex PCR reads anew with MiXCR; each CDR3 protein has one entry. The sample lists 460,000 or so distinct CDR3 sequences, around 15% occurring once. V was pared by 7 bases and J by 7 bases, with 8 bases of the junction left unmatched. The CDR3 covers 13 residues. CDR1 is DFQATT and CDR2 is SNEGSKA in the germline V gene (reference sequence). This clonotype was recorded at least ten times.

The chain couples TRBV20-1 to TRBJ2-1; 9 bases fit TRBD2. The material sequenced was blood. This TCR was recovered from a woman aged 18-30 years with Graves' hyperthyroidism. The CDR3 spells CSVLAGKSNEQFF. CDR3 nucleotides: TGCAGTGTCCTAGCGGGAAAAAGTAATGAGCAGTTCTTC.